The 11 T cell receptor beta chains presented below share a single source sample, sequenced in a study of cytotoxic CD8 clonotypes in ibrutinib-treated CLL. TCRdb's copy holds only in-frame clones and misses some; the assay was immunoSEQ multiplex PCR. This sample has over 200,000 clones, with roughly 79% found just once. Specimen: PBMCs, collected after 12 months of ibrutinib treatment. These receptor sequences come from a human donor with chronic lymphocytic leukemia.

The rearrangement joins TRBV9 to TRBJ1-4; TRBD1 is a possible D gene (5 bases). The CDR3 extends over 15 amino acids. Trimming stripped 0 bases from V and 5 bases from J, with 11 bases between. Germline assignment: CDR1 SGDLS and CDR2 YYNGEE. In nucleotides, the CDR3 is TGTGCCAGCAGCGTAGCTCCGGACATCAATGAAAAACTGTTTTTT. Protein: CASSVAPDINEKLFF.

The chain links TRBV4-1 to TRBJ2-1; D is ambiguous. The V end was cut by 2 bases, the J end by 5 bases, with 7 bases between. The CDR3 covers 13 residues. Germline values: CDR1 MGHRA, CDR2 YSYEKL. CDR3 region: CASSQYSNNEQFF. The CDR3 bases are TGCGCCAGCAGCCAATACAGTAACAATGAGCAGTTCTTC.

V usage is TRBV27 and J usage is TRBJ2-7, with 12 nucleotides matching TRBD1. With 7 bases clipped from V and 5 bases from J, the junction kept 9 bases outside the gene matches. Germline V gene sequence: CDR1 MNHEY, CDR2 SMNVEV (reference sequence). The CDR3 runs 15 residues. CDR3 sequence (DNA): TGTGCCAGCAACCCCCCGGGACAGGGGGCCCACGAGCAGTACTTC. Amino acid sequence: CASNPPGQGAHEQYF.

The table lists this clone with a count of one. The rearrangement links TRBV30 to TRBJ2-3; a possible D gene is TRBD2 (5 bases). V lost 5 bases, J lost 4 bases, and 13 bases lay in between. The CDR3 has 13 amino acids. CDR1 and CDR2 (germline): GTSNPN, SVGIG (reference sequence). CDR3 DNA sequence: TGTGCCTGGGGTACGGGGTGGTCAGATACGCAGTATTTT. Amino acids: CAWGTGWSDTQYF.

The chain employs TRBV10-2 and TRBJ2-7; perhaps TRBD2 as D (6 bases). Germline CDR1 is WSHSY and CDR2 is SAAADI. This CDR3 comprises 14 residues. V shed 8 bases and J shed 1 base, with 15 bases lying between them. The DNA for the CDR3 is TGCGCCAGCGGGGGGATCTCCAATTCCTACGAGCAGTACTTC. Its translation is CASGGISNSYEQYF.

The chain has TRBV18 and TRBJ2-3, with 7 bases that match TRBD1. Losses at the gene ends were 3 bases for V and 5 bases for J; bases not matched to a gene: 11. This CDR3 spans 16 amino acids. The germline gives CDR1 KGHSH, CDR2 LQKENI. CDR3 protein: CASSPWDSSSGDTQYF. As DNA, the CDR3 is TGTGCCAGCTCACCCTGGGACAGTTCTTCCGGAGATACGCAGTATTTT.

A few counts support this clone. In DNA form, the CDR3 reads TGTGCCAGCAGCCACGCAGACTACGAGCAGTACTTC. Translated: CASSHADYEQYF. The rearrangement joins TRBV5-5 to TRBJ2-7; D is ambiguous. The CDR3 loop spans 12 amino acids. Germline-derived CDR1 and CDR2 are SGHKS and YYEKEE (reference sequence). With 4 bases removed from V and 3 bases from J, the gap between germline ends came to 8 bases.

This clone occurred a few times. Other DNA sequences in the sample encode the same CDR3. Here the CDR3 reads CASSYSRQVNTEAFF. In DNA, the CDR3 is TGTGCCAGCAGTTACTCTCGGCAGGTTAACACTGAAGCTTTCTTT. The chain links TRBV6-5 to TRBJ1-1; no firm D call. V dropped 0 bases and J dropped 2 bases, with 10 bases sitting between them. Germline V gene sequence: CDR1 MNHEY, CDR2 SVGAGI. The CDR3 is made up of 15 amino acids.

CDR3 loop: CASSYSSGDRPEAFF. The CDR3 DNA is TGTGCCAGCAGTTACTCATCGGGCGACAGGCCTGAAGCTTTCTTT. The V call is TRBV6-5, the J call TRBJ1-1; maybe TRBD1 (6 bases). The CDR3 loop spans 15 amino acids. Germline CDR1 and CDR2: MNHEY and SVGAGI. Trimming left V 0 bases short and J 6 bases short, with 14 bases between.

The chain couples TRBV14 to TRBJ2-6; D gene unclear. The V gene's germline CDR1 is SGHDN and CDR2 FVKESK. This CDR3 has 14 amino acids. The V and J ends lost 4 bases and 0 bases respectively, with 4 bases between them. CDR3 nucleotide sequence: TGTGCCAGCAGCCTATACTCTGGGGCCAACGTCCTGACTTTC. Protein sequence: CASSLYSGANVLTF.

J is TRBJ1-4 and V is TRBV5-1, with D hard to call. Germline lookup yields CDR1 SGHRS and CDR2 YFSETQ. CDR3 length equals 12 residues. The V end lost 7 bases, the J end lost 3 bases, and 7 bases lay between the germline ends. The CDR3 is CASGLANEKLFF. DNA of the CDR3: TGCGCCAGCGGGTTGGCTAATGAAAAACTGTTTTTT.